This passage covers 28 T cell receptor beta chains from one sample sequenced in a study of blood T cell repertoires in COVID-19. Data came from immunoSEQ multiplex PCR; TCRdb stores just in-frame clones and leaves some out. The repertoire holds roughly 11,000 clones, with about two thirds as singletons. The sequencing input was peripheral blood. Receptors were obtained from a man in his 60s with COVID-19, enrolled during active disease.

This clone was seen a single time. V and J are TRBV19 and TRBJ1-1; 9 bases are shared with TRBD1. V lost 4 bases and J lost 1; bases outside the gene matches: 7. Looked up from germline, CDR1 is LNHDA and CDR2 is SQIVND (reference sequence). This CDR3 spans 16 amino acids. The CDR3 sequence is CASSRDREYWNTEAFF. The CDR3 DNA follows: TGTGCCAGTAGTAGGGACAGGGAGTATTGGAACACTGAAGCTTTCTTT.

In this sample, this clone turned up a few times. The J gene is TRBJ2-7, the V gene TRBV7-9; 10 bases fit TRBD2. Germline V gene data show CDR1 as SEHNR and CDR2 as FQNEAQ (reference sequence). V shed 5 bases and J 2 bases; nucleotides not matched to a gene: 6. CDR3 size: 15 residues. The CDR3 nucleotides read TGTGCCAGCAGCGGGTGGCTAGCGGGAGCCTACGAGCAGTACGTC. Translated: CASSGWLAGAYEQYV.

V gene TRBV18 combines with J gene TRBJ1-5; D may be TRBD1 (6 bases). V was trimmed by 4 bases and J by 4 bases, leaving 11 bases between them. The CDR3 length is 14 residues. Germline V gives CDR1 KGHSH, CDR2 LQKENI. The CDR3 region has the DNA TGTGCCAGCTCACGGGACAACGGTAATCAGCCCCAGCATTTT. It yields the protein CASSRDNGNQPQHF.

The rearrangement links TRBV5-5 to TRBJ2-1; D is undetermined. V gave up 4 bases and J gave up 2 bases, with 16 bases separating them. Per germline, CDR1 SGHKS and CDR2 YYEKEE (reference sequence). The CDR3 covers 16 residues. As DNA, the CDR3 is TGTGCCAGCAGCCTCTCGTTGCAGGCCGCCTACAATGAGCAGTTCTTC. Residues: CASSLSLQAAYNEQFF.

As concerns this clone: This sample includes further DNA sequences coding for the same CDR3. This chain connects TRBV6-5 to TRBJ1-1; D is unclear. CDR1 MNHEY and CDR2 SVGAGI come from the germline V gene. V was clipped by 0 bases and J by 0 bases, with 8 bases between them. There are 15 residues in the CDR3. The CDR3 DNA sequence: TGTGCCAGCAGTTACTCCCCAGGCATGAACACTGAAGCTTTCTTT. It codes for CASSYSPGMNTEAFF.

This clone was detected a few times. V and J are TRBV24-1 and TRBJ1-3; D unresolved. V lost 7 bases and J lost 0, with 3 bases in between. The CDR3 extends over 12 amino acids. The germline gives CDR1 KGHDR, CDR2 SFDVKD. CDR3 protein: CATSSSGNTIYF. The CDR3 DNA reads as TGTGCCACCAGCAGCTCTGGAAACACCATATATTTT.

The chain carries TRBV5-1 and TRBJ2-5; 7 bases map to TRBD1. Per the germline V gene, CDR1 is SGHRS and CDR2 is YFSETQ. The CDR3 spans 14 residues. V was clipped by 4 bases and J by 5 bases; unmatched bases: 8. CDR3 nucleotides: TGCGCCAGCAGCACACAGGGGAATAGGGAGACCCAGTACTTC. Its protein product is CASSTQGNRETQYF.

DNA of the CDR3: TGTGCCAGCAGTTACAGGGGCCTCCGGGAAGGGGAGCTGTTTTTT. Translation gives CASSYRGLREGELFF. The genes are TRBV7-2 and TRBJ2-2; 7 bases align to TRBD1. V shed 6 bases, J shed 8 bases, and the junction held 12 bases outside the gene matches. The CDR3 runs to 15 residues. Per the germline V gene, CDR1 is SGHTA and CDR2 is FQGNSA. The variable domain in full, completed from reference TRBV7-2 and TRBJ2-2, reads GAGVSQSPSNKVTEKGKDVELRCDPISGHTALYWYRQSLGQGLEFLIYFQGNSAPDKSGLPSDRFSAERTGGSVSTLTIQRTQQEDSAVYLCASSYRGLREGELFFGEGSRLTVL.

This clone was found a few times. The chain employs TRBV4-1 and TRBJ1-3, with TRBD1 matching over 10 bases. The V gene's germline CDR1 is MGHRA and CDR2 YSYEKL. Trimming removed 3 bases from V and 8 bases from J; junction bases left unmatched: 7. The CDR3 extends over 15 amino acids. CDR3 sequence: CASSQGDRGWDTIYF. The DNA for the CDR3 is TGCGCCAGCAGCCAGGGGGACAGGGGCTGGGACACCATATATTTT.

The chain carries TRBV6-5 and TRBJ2-1, with 10 bases that match TRBD2. The CDR3 has 16 residues. Germline CDR1 is MNHEY and CDR2 is SVGAGI. Trimming cost V 3 bases and J 1 base; bases outside gene matches: 3. This chain's CDR3 is CASSYAAGGSYNEQFF. The DNA of the CDR3 is TGTGCCAGCAGTTATGCAGCGGGAGGGTCCTACAATGAGCAGTTCTTC.

This chain connects TRBV10-1 to TRBJ2-3; TRBD1 might be the D (6 bases). Germline assignment: CDR1 WNHNN and CDR2 SYGVQD (reference sequence). V lost 4 bases, J lost 1 base, and 9 bases lay in between. The CDR3 has 14 residues. The CDR3 coding sequence is TGCGCCAGCAGTGCAGGGGCGGGCACAGATACGCAGTATTTT. Residues: CASSAGAGTDTQYF.

This clone occurred a few times. This chain connects TRBV27 to TRBJ2-3, with no clear D. Trimming left V 0 bases short and J 3 bases short, with 7 bases between. Germline V CDR1 and CDR2: MNHEY, SMNVEV (reference sequence). The CDR3 runs to 14 residues. CDR3 DNA sequence: TGTGCCAGCAGTTTATCGGCAGGAACAGATACGCAGTATTTT. Protein: CASSLSAGTDTQYF.

As to this clone: Its ends do not fully match the called genes, so a read error is possible. The chain is built from TRBV14 and TRBJ2-5; 8 nucleotides line up with TRBD1. The V gene's germline CDR1 is SGHDN and CDR2 FVKESK. This CDR3 spans 19 amino acids. The CDR3 here is CASSQDRGISWAFQETQYF. The CDR3 DNA reads as TGTGCCAGCAGTCAAGACAGGGGAATCAGCTGGGCCTTCCAAGAGACCCAGTACTTC.

The rearrangement uses TRBV10-3 and TRBJ2-2, with 9 bases identical to TRBD1. Germline V lookup: CDR1 ENHRY, CDR2 SYGVKD. CDR3 size: 15 residues. J was trimmed by 4 bases and V by 9 bases; bases with no gene match: 9. The chain's CDR3 is CAIRMGQGGTGELFF. CDR3 nucleotides: TGTGCCATTCGAATGGGACAGGGAGGCACCGGGGAGCTGTTTTTT.

There are a few counts of this clone. The chain uses TRBV27 and TRBJ2-4; 9 nucleotides match TRBD2. J lost 1 base, V lost 4 bases, and 11 bases had no gene match. The CDR3 is 18 residues long. The germline CDR1 and CDR2 sequences are MNHEY and SMNVEV (reference sequence). The CDR3 DNA sequence: TGTGCCAGCAGTTCGATAGCGGGGGCCCTAGAGGCCAAAAACATTCAGTACTTC. This gives the protein CASSSIAGALEAKNIQYF.

V usage is TRBV18 and J usage is TRBJ2-3; 7 positions agree with TRBD1. The CDR3 is made up of 15 amino acids. Germline CDR1 reads KGHSH; CDR2 reads LQKENI. The J segment lost 1 base and the V segment lost 4 bases, leaving 5 bases of the junction unmatched. The CDR3 DNA follows: TGTGCCAGCTCACTCCCTGGGACAGGCACAGATACGCAGTATTTT. Translated: CASSLPGTGTDTQYF.

The V and J genes are TRBV3-1 (or the pseudogene TRBV3-2) and TRBJ1-1; D perhaps matches TRBD1 (5 bases). CDR3 length: 11 amino acids. Between the trimmed V and J ends, which lost 6 bases and 7 bases, there was a span of 9 bases. Germline V gives CDR1 LGHDT, CDR2 YNNKEL (reference sequence). The CDR3 spells CASRKTGEAFF. The CDR3, as DNA: TGTGCCAGCAGGAAAACAGGTGAAGCTTTCTTT.

The CDR3 loop reads CASSLGTGTNYGYTF. CDR3 coding DNA: TGTGCCAGCAGCTTGGGGACAGGCACCAACTATGGCTACACCTTC. The chain has TRBV5-4 and TRBJ1-2; 7 bases are a match to TRBD1. Unmatched junction bases numbered 4, after V lost 0 bases and J lost 2 bases. The CDR3 loop spans 15 amino acids. Per germline, CDR1 SGHNT and CDR2 YYREEE (reference sequence).

The chain employs TRBV5-6 and TRBJ2-3; TRBD2 matches at 13 bases. This CDR3 comprises 18 residues. Germline V lookup: CDR1 SGHDT, CDR2 YYEEEE. Losses at the gene ends were 5 bases for V and 2 bases for J; bases not matched to a gene: 11. CDR3 sequence: CASSSRQGLAGYTDTQYF. CDR3 nucleotide sequence: TGTGCCAGCAGTTCTAGACAGGGACTAGCGGGATACACAGATACGCAGTATTTT.

The V call is TRBV12-5, the J call TRBJ2-1; 9 nucleotides align to TRBD2. The CDR3 spans 13 residues. Germline values: CDR1 LGHNT, CDR2 FRNRAP. V lost 7 bases to trimming and J lost 7 bases; unmatched junction nucleotides: 5. The CDR3, as DNA: TGTGCTAGTGCAGGTGGACTAGCGAATGAGCAGTTCTTC. It specifies CASAGGLANEQFF.

This clone was seen only a few times. The chain couples TRBV24-1 to TRBJ2-1; 11 bases agree with TRBD2. V shed 5 bases, J shed 2 bases, and the junction held 4 bases outside the gene matches. The CDR3 is 16 amino acids. The V gene's germline CDR1 is KGHDR and CDR2 SFDVKD. CDR3 sequence reads: CATSVALAGAYNEQFF. The CDR3 DNA follows: TGTGCCACCAGTGTCGCACTAGCGGGGGCCTACAATGAGCAGTTCTTC.

V and J are TRBV5-6 and TRBJ1-5, with 8 positions matching TRBD1. J lost 1 base, V lost 2 bases, and 5 bases had no gene match. CDR3 size: 16 residues. The V gene's germline CDR1 is SGHDT and CDR2 YYEEEE. CDR3 sequence reads: CASSLQGGWSNQPQHF. The CDR3 coding sequence is TGTGCCAGCAGCTTACAGGGGGGTTGGAGCAATCAGCCCCAGCATTTT.

The chain joins TRBV6-2 or TRBV6-3 to TRBJ1-5; 9 bases line up with TRBD1. This CDR3 is 15 amino acids long. V trimming: 6 bases; J trimming: 5 bases; junction bases outside the gene matches: 8. The germline CDR1 and CDR2 sequences are MNHEY and SVGEGT. The CDR3 region is CASSSGQGGYQPQHF. CDR3 DNA: TGTGCCAGCAGCTCGGGACAGGGTGGATATCAGCCCCAGCATTTT.

The gene calls are TRBV27 and TRBJ1-2, with D possibly being TRBD1 (5 bases). CDR3 length: 13 residues. Per germline, CDR1 MNHEY and CDR2 SMNVEV (reference sequence). Trimming stripped 4 bases from V and 5 bases from J, with 11 bases between. CDR3 bases: TGTGCCAGCAGTTGGACAAGGTGGTATGGCTACACCTTC. Translated: CASSWTRWYGYTF.

The V gene is TRBV27, the J gene TRBJ2-3; D uncertain. The CDR3 is 14 residues long. CDR1 MNHEY and CDR2 SMNVEV come from the germline V gene (reference sequence). Trimming stripped 5 bases from V and 1 base from J, with 10 bases between. The CDR3 reads CASSRSAGTDTQYF. Here the CDR3 DNA reads TGTGCCAGCAGTAGATCCGCGGGCACAGATACGCAGTATTTT.

The chain joins TRBV28 to TRBJ1-5; the D gene is possibly TRBD1 (5 bases). Germline-derived CDR1 and CDR2 are MDHEN and SYDVKM. The V and J ends lost 4 bases and 0 bases respectively, with 10 bases between them. The CDR3 runs to 15 residues. CDR3: CASSSDMYSNQPQHF. The DNA of the CDR3 is TGTGCCAGCAGTTCGGACATGTATAGCAATCAGCCCCAGCATTTT.

The V gene is TRBV19, the J gene TRBJ1-4; weak D call: TRBD1 (5 bases). The CDR3 length is 14 residues. Germline V lookup: CDR1 LNHDA, CDR2 SQIVND (reference sequence). Trimming left V 7 bases short and J 0 bases short, with 9 bases between. This CDR3 is CASNQGTTNEKLFF. CDR3 DNA sequence: TGTGCCAGTAACCAGGGAACAACTAATGAAAAACTGTTTTTT.

The chain carries TRBV18 and TRBJ2-1; possibly TRBD2 for D (6 bases). The germline V gene has CDR1 KGHSH and CDR2 LQKENI. V was cut by 5 bases and J by 0 bases, with 14 bases left in between. The CDR3 sequence is 16 residues long. The CDR3 nucleotides are TGTGCCAGCTCATCCGGGACTGGGAGCTCCTACAATGAGCAGTTCTTC. Its protein product is CASSSGTGSSYNEQFF. The complete variable domain, with remaining parts taken from reference TRBV18 and TRBJ2-1, reads NAGVMQNPRHLVRRRGQEARLRCSPMKGHSHVYWYRQLPEEGLKFMVYLQKENIIDESGMPKERFSAEFPKEGPSILRIQQVVRGDSAAYFCASSSGTGSSYNEQFFGPGTRLTVL.